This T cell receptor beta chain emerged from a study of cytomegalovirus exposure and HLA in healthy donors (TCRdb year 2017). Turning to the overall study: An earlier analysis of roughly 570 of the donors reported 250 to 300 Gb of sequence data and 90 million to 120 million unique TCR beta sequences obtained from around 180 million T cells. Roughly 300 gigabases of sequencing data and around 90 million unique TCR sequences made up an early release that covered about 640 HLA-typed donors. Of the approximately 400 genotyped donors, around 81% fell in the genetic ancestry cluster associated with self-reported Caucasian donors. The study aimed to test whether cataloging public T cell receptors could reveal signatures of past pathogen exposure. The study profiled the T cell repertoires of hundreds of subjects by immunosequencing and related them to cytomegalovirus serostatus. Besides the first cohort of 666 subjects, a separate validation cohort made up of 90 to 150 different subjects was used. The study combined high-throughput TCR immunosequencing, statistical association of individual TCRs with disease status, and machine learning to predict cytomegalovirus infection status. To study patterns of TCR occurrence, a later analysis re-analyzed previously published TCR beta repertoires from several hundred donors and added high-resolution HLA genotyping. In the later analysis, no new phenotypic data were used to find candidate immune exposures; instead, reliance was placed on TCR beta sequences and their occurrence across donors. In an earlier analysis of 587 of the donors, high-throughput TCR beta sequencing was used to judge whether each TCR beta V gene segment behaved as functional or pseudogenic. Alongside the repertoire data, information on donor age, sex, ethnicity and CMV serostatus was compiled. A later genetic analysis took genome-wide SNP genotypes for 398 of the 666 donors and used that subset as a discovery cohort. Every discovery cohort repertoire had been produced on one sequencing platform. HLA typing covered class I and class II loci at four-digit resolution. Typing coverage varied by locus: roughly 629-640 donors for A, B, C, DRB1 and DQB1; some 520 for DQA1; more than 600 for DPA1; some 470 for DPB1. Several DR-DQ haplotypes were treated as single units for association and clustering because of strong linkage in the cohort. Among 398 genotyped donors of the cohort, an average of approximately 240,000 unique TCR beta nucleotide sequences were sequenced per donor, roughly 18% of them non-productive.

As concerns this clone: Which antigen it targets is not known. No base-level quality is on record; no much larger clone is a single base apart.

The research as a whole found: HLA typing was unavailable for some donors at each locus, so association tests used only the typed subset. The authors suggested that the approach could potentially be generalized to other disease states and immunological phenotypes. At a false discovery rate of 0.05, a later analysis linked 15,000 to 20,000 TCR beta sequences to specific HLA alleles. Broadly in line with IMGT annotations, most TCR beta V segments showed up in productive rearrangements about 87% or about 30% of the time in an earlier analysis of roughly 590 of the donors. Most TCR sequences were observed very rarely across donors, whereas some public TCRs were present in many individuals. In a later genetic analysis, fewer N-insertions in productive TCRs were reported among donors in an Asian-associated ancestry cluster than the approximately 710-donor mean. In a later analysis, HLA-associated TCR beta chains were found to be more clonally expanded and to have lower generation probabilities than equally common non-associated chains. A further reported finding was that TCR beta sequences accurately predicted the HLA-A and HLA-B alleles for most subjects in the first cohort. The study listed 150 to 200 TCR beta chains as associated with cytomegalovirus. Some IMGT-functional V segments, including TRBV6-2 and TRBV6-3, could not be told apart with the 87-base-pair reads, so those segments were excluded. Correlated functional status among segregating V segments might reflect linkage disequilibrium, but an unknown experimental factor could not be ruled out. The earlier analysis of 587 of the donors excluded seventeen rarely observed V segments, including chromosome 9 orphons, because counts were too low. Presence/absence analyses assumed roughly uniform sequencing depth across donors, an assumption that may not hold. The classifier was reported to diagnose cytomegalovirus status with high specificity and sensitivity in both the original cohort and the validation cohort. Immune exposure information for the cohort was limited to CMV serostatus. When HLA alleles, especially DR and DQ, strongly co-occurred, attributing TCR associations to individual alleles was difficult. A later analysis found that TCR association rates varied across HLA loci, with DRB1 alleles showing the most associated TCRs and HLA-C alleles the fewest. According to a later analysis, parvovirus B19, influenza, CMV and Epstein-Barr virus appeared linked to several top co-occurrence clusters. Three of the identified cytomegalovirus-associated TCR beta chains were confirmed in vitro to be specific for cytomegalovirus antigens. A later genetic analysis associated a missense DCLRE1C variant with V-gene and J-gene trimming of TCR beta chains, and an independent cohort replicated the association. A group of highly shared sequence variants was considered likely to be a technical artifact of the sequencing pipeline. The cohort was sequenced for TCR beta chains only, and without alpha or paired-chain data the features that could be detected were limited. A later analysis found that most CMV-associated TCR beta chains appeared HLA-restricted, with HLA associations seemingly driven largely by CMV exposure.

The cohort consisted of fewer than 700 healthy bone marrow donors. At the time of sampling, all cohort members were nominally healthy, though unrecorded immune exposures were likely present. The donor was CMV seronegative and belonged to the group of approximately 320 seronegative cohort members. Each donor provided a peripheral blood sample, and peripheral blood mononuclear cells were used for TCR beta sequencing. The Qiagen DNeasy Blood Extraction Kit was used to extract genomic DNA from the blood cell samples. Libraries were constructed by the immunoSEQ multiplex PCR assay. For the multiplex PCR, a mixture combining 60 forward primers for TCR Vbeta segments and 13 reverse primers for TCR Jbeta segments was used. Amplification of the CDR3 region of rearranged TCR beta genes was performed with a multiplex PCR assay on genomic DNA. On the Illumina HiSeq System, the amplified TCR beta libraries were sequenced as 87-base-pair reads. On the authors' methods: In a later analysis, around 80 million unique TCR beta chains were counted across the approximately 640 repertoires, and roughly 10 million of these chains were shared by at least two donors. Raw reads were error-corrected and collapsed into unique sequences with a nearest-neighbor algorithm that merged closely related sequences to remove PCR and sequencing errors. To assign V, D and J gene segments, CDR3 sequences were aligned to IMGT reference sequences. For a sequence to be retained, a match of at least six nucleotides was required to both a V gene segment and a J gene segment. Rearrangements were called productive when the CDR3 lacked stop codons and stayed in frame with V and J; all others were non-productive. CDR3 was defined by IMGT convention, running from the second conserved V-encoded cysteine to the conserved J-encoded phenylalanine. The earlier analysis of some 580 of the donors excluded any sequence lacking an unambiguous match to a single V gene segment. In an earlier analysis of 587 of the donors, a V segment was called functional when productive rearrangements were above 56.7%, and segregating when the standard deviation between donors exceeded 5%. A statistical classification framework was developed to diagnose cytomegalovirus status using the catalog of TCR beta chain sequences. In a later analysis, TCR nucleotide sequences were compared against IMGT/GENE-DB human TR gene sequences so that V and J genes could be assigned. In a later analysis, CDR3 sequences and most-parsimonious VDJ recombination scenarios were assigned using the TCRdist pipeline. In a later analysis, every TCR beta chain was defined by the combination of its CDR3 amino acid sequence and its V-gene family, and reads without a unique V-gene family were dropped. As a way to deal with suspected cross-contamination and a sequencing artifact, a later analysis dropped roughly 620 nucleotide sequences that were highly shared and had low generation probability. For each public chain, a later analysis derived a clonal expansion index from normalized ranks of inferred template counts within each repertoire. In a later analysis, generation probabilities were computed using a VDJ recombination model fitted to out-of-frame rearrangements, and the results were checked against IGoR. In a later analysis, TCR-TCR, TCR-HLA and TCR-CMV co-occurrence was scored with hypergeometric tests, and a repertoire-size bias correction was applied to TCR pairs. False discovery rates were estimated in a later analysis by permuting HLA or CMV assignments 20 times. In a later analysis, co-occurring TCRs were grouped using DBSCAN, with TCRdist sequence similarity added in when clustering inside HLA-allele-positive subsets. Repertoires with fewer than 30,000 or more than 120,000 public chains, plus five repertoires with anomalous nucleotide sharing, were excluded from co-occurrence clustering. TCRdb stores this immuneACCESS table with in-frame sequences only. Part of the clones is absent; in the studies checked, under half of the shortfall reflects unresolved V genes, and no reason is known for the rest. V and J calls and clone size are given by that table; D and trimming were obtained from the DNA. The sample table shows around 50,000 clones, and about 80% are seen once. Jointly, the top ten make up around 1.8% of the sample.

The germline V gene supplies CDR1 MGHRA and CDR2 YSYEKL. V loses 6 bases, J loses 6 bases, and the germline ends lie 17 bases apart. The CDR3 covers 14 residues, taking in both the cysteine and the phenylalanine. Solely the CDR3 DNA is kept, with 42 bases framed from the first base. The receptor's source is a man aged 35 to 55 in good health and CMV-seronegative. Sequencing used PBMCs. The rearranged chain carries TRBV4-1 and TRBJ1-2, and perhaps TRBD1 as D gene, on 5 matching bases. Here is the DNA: TGCGCCAGCAGTCAAAATCGGGGGTTAGATGGCTACACCTTC. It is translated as CASSQNRGLDGYTF.